A single sample is the source of the 13 T cell receptor beta chains below, sequenced in a study of metastatic and nonmetastatic thyroid tumors. With MiXCR, TCRdb called clones anew from the PCR reads. The profile shows roughly 48,000 clones, about a sixth of them singletons. Every patient was untreated before thyroid surgery. Sample: blood. These receptors originate from a female donor with papillary thyroid cancer or a benign thyroid nodule (not recorded which). Some clones in this sample may be carry-over from other donors' samples.

Only a few counts were recorded for this clone. The genes are TRBV6-6 and TRBJ2-5; D tentatively fits TRBD1 or TRBD2 (5 bases each). Trimming shortened V by 0 bases and J by 7 bases, and 21 bases separated the two germline ends. This CDR3 is 17 amino acids long. Germline CDR1 reads MNHNY; CDR2 reads SVGAGI (reference sequence). The CDR3 sequence: CASSYSGDLTKSWTQYF. In nucleotides, the CDR3 is TGTGCCAGCAGTTACTCTGGGGACCTCACCAAGAGTTGGACCCAGTACTTC.

In its sample, this clone was seen many times. This CDR3 is also generated by other DNA sequences in the sample. CDR3 nucleotides: TGCAGCGTTGAAGAGGGAAGTGGGAGCGACGAGCAGTACTTC. The encoded protein is CSVEEGSGSDEQYF. This chain links TRBV29-1 with TRBJ2-7; weak D call: TRBD2 (5 bases). V lost 0 bases and J lost 5, with 14 bases in between. The CDR3 contains 14 residues. Germline CDR1 SQVTM, CDR2 ANQGSEA.

A word on this clone: It may be a read error: a sequence one base away is much more abundant. The chain joins TRBV11-1 to TRBJ2-1; weak D call: TRBD2 (6 bases). CDR3 length: 15 amino acids. The V end was cut by 5 bases, the J end by 6 bases, with 17 bases between. Germline-derived CDR1 and CDR2 are SGHAT and FQDESV (reference sequence). The CDR3 DNA reads TGTGCCAGCAGCACACCGGAGGGGTGGCGCAATGAGCAGTTCTTC. Protein product: CASSTPEGWRNEQFF.

This clone was found once. CDR3 coding DNA: TGTGCCAGCAGCTTAGGAGCCGCCTCTGAAGCTTTCTTT. This translates into CASSLGAASEAFF. The rearrangement uses TRBV6-5 and TRBJ1-1; D unclear. V lost 6 bases and J 6 bases, leaving 14 bases between the germline ends. Per germline, CDR1 MNHEY and CDR2 SVGAGI. The CDR3 sequence is 13 residues long.

This clone was recorded at least ten times. The chain links TRBV20-1 to TRBJ1-2, with 9 bases lining up with TRBD1. The CDR3 contains 14 residues. J was trimmed by 6 bases and V by 4 bases; bases with no gene match: 9. Looked up from germline, CDR1 is DFQATT and CDR2 is SNEGSKA (reference sequence). The DNA for the CDR3 is TGCAGTGCTATAAGGACAGGGGAGTGGAATGGCTACACCTTC. It codes for CSAIRTGEWNGYTF.

Ten or more counts support this clone. The chain joins TRBV28 to TRBJ1-1; D remains ambiguous. Trimming shortened V by 6 bases and J by 1 base, and 9 bases separated the two germline ends. CDR3 length: 13 amino acids. The germline CDR1 and CDR2 sequences are MDHEN and SYDVKM. CDR3 nucleotide sequence: TGTGCCAGCAGAGTGGGGAGGAACACTGAAGCTTTCTTT. It codes for CASRVGRNTEAFF.

Many counts were recorded for this clone. The CDR3 sequence is CAWSASTDTQYF. In DNA, the CDR3 is TGTGCCTGGAGTGCGAGCACAGATACGCAGTATTTT. V and J are TRBV30 and TRBJ2-3; D not resolved. Trimming pared 1 base from V and 0 bases from J, leaving 2 bases between. There are 12 residues in the CDR3. The germline CDR1 and CDR2 sequences are GTSNPN and SVGIG (reference sequence).

This clone was recorded many times. The gene calls are TRBV20-1 and TRBJ2-5; 7 bases are a match to TRBD1. The ends lost 0 bases at V and 5 bases at J; junction bases unmatched: 6. CDR3 length: 14 residues. Germline V lookup: CDR1 DFQATT, CDR2 SNEGSKA (reference sequence). CDR3 sequence (DNA): TGCAGTGCTAGAGATTTCAGGACAGGCGAGACCCAGTACTTC. It specifies CSARDFRTGETQYF.

This clone has at least ten counts. The CDR3 here is CASTRDSLNEQFF. The CDR3 nucleotides are TGTGCCAGTACGAGGGACTCCCTCAATGAGCAGTTCTTC. This chain uses TRBV19 with TRBJ2-1; D may be TRBD2 (6 bases). Germline V lookup: CDR1 LNHDA, CDR2 SQIVND (reference sequence). Trimming shortened V by 7 bases and J by 6 bases, and 13 bases separated the two germline ends. This CDR3 is 13 amino acids long.

This clone showed up just once. The junction departs from the called germline gene at one end, perhaps through a read error. V usage is TRBV5-1 and J usage is TRBJ2-3, with TRBD2 matching over 13 bases. The germline gives CDR1 SGHRS, CDR2 YFSETQ. CDR3 length: 16 amino acids. This CDR3 reads CASSPGLAGVVDTHYF. The CDR3 DNA is TGTGCCAGCAGCCCTGGACTAGCGGGAGTTGTAGATACGCATTATTTT.

This clone was seen repeatedly, ten times or more. This sequence joins TRBV5-5 and TRBJ2-1, with 11 bases lining up with TRBD1. The germline V gene encodes CDR1 SGHKS and CDR2 YYEKEE (reference sequence). This CDR3 contains 16 residues. V lost 2 bases and J lost 6; bases outside the gene matches: 7. The CDR3 coding sequence is TGTGCCAGCAGCTTATTTACCGGGACAGGGGGCAATGAGCAGTTCTTC. As protein: CASSLFTGTGGNEQFF.

The CDR3 is CASSQSGLAGWGELNEQFF. The CDR3 nucleotides are TGTGCCAGCAGCCAATCGGGACTAGCGGGGTGGGGGGAACTCAATGAGCAGTTCTTC. The rearrangement links TRBV28 to TRBJ2-1; 13 bases are shared with TRBD2. Germline values: CDR1 MDHEN, CDR2 SYDVKM. With 6 bases clipped from V and 6 bases from J, the junction kept 17 bases outside the gene matches. The CDR3 covers 19 residues.

A few counts support this clone. The chain combines TRBV2 with TRBJ1-2; 7 nucleotides align to TRBD1. V lost 5 bases, J lost 7 bases, and 7 bases stayed unmatched. The CDR3 runs to 13 residues. Looked up from germline, CDR1 is SNHLY and CDR2 is FYNNEI. The CDR3 is CASSWDSERGYTF. CDR3 DNA sequence: TGTGCCAGCAGTTGGGACAGTGAACGTGGCTACACCTTC.